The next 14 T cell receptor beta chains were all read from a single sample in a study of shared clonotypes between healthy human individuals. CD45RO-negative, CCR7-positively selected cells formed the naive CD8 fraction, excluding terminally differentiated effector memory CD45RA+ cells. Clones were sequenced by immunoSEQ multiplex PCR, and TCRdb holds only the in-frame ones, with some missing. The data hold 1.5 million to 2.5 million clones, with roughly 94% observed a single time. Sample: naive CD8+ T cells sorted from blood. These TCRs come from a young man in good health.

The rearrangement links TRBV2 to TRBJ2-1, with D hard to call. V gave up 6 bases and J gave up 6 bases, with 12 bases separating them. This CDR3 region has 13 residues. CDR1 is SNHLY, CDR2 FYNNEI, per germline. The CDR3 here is CASSGPDRNEQFF. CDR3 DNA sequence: TGTGCCAGCAGCGGACCAGACCGCAATGAGCAGTTCTTC.

Written as DNA, the CDR3 is TGTGCCAGCAGTTTACCCAATAGGGTTGCCGACCTTACTAATCAGCCCCAGCATTTT. This translates into CASSLPNRVADLTNQPQHF. V usage is TRBV27 and J usage is TRBJ1-5; D is ambiguous. V gave up 2 bases and J gave up 4 bases, with 24 bases separating them. The germline gives CDR1 MNHEY, CDR2 SMNVEV (reference sequence). The CDR3 spans 19 residues.

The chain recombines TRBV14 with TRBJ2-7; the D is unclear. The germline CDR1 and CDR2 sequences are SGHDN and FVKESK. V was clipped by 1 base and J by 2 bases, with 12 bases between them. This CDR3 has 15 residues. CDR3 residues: CASSQGFAFAYEQYF. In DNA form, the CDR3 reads TGTGCCAGCAGCCAAGGATTCGCCTTCGCCTACGAGCAGTACTTC. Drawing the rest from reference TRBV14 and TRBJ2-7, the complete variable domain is EAGVTQFPSHSVIEKGQTVTLRCDPISGHDNLYWYRRVMGKEIKFLLHFVKESKQDESGMPNNRFLAERTGGTYSTLKVQPAELEDSGVYFCASSQGFAFAYEQYFGPGTRLTVT.

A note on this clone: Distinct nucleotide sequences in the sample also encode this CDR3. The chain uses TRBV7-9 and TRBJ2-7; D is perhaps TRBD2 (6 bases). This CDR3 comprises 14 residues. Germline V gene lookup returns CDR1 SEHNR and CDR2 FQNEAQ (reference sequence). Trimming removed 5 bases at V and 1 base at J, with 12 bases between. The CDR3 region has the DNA TGTGCCAGCAGCCTCGGGGGTGATTCCTACGAGCAGTACTTC. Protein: CASSLGGDSYEQYF.

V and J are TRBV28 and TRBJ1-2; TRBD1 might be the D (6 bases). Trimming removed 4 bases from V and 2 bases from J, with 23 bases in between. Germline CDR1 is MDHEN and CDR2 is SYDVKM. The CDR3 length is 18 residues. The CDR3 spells CASSSTKETGFGNYGYTF. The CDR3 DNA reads TGTGCCAGCAGTTCAACAAAAGAAACAGGGTTCGGGAACTATGGCTACACCTTC.

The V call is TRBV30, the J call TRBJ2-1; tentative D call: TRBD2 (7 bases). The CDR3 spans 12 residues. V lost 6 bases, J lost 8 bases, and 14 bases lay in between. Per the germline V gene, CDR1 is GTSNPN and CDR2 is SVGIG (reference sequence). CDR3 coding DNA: TGTGCCTGCGGGGGGCTGGTTGATGAGCAGTTCTTC. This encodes CACGGLVDEQFF.

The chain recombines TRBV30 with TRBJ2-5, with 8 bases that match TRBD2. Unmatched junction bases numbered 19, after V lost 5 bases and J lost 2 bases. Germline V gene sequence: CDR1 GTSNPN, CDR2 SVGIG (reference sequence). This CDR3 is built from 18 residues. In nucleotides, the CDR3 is TGTGCCTGGGGACCCCTTCAGGGGCGGGGGGCAGGTCAAGAGACCCAGTACTTC. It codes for CAWGPLQGRGAGQETQYF. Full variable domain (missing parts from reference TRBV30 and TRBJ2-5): SQTIHQWPATLVQPVGSPLSLECTVEGTSNPNLYWYRQAAGRGLQLLFYSVGIGQISSEVPQNLSASRPQDRQFILSSKKLLLSDSGFYLCAWGPLQGRGAGQETQYFGPGTRLLVL.

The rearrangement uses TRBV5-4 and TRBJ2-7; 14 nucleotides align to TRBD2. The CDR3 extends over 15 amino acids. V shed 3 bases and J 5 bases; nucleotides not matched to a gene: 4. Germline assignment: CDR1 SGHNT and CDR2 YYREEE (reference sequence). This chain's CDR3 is CASSWGLAGVHEQYF. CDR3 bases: TGTGCCAGCAGCTGGGGACTAGCGGGAGTCCACGAGCAGTACTTC.

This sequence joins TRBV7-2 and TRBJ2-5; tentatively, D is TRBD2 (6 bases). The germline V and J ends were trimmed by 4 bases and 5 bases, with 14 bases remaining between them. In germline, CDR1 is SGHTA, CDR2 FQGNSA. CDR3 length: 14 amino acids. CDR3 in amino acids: CASSSPRGGETQYF. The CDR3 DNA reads TGTGCCAGCAGCTCCCCGCGGGGCGGTGAGACCCAGTACTTC.

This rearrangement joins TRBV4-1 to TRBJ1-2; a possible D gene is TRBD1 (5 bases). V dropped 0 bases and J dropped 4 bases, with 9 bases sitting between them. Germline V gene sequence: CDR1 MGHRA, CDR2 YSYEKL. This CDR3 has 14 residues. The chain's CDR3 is CASSQDLGGYGYTF. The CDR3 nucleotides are TGCGCCAGCAGCCAAGATCTGGGGGGCTATGGCTACACCTTC.

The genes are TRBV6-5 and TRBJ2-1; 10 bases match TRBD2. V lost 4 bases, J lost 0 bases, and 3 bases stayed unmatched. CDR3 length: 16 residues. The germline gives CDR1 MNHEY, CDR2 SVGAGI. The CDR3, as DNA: TGTGCCAGCAGTTCCCTAGCGGGAGACTCCTACAATGAGCAGTTCTTC. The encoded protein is CASSSLAGDSYNEQFF.

In DNA form, the CDR3 reads TGTGCCAGCAGTTTTATACATAGGGTTGGAGAGACCCAGTACTTC. It codes for CASSFIHRVGETQYF. The rearrangement joins TRBV27 to TRBJ2-5; D gene unclear. Trimming took off 3 bases at V and 4 bases at J, with 15 bases between the two ends. This CDR3 has 15 residues. Germline lookup yields CDR1 MNHEY and CDR2 SMNVEV (reference sequence).

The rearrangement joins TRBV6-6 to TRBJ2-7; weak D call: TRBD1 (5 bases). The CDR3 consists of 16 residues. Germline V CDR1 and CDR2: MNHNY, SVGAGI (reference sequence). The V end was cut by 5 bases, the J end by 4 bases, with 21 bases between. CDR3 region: CASSHPRQGLPYEQYF. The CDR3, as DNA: TGTGCCAGCAGTCACCCCCGGCAGGGTCTCCCATACGAGCAGTACTTC.

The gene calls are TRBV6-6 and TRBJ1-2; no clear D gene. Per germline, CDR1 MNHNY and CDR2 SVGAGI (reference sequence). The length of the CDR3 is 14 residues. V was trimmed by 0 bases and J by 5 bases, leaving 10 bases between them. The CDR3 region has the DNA TGTGCCAGCAGTTACTCCGATGAGGCTTATGGCTACACCTTC. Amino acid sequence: CASSYSDEAYGYTF.